The 24 T cell receptor beta chains presented below share a single source sample, sequenced in a study of T cell responses to AZD1222 COVID-19 vaccine. Profiling relied on immunoSEQ multiplex PCR, and the TCRdb table lists in-frame clones only, not all of them. The top ten clones hold roughly a sixth of a sample with around 120,000 clones, 88% of them seen once. Sequencing used peripheral blood, obtained on day 0 of MenACWY control vaccination. Receptor source: an adult in good health.

The CDR3 reads CASIAQGRDNYGYTF. The CDR3 DNA is TGTGCCAGCATTGCTCAGGGGAGGGATAACTATGGCTACACCTTC. The rearrangement links TRBV6-5 to TRBJ1-2, with a possible D match to TRBD1 (6 bases). The CDR3 runs 15 residues. Deletions cut 7 bases from V and 1 base from J, with 16 bases between. Germline CDR1 and CDR2: MNHEY and SVGAGI.

CDR3 DNA: TGTGCCAGCAGCCCATATCTAGGATACCAAGAGACCCAGTACTTC. Protein: CASSPYLGYQETQYF. V is TRBV7-3 and J is TRBJ2-5; D unclear. The CDR3 covers 15 residues. With 5 bases removed from V and 0 bases from J, the gap between germline ends came to 13 bases. Germline V gene sequence: CDR1 SGHTA, CDR2 FQGTGA.

The J gene is TRBJ2-7, the V gene TRBV5-6, with 8 bases aligning to TRBD2. This CDR3 is built from 15 residues. CDR1 and CDR2 (germline): SGHDT, YYEEEE. The V segment lost 0 bases and the J segment 7 bases; nucleotides outside the gene matches: 9. The CDR3 DNA reads TGTGCCAGCAGCTTGGGGATAGCGGGGATTTGGGAGCAGTACTTC. It encodes CASSLGIAGIWEQYF.

The V call is TRBV11-1, the J call TRBJ2-3, with TRBD2 identical over 7 bases. Germline V gene data show CDR1 as SGHAT and CDR2 as FQDESV (reference sequence). CDR3 size: 15 residues. J lost 1 base, V lost 2 bases, and 3 bases had no gene match. CDR3 sequence reads: CASSLRRERTDTQYF. CDR3 DNA: TGTGCCAGCAGCTTACGGCGGGAGCGCACAGATACGCAGTATTTT. The whole variable domain, remainder taken from reference TRBV11-1 and TRBJ2-3, is EAEVAQSPRYKITEKSQAVAFWCDPISGHATLYWYRQILGQGPELLVQFQDESVVDDSQLPKDRFSAERLKGVDSTLKIQPAELGDSAMYLCASSLRRERTDTQYFGPGTRLTVL.

In its sample, this clone was seen a few times. The chain is built from TRBV5-1 and TRBJ1-1, with D uncertain. Germline CDR1 is SGHRS and CDR2 is YFSETQ. The V gene lost 2 bases and the J gene lost 0 bases, with 14 bases spanning the gap. The CDR3 spans 16 residues. The CDR3 nucleotides are TGCGCCAGCAGCTTAAGGAGGGAGACCATGAACACTGAAGCTTTCTTT. Translation: CASSLRRETMNTEAFF.

The chain links TRBV18 to TRBJ1-5; the D gene is possibly TRBD1 (6 bases). Germline CDR1 is KGHSH and CDR2 is LQKENI. This CDR3 comprises 14 residues. V was shortened by 3 bases and J by 7 bases, with 13 bases between the two germline ends. The CDR3 sequence: CASSPSGADQPQHF. DNA for the CDR3: TGTGCCAGCTCACCCTCAGGGGCGGACCAGCCCCAGCATTTT.

The rearrangement links TRBV25-1 to TRBJ1-1; possibly TRBD1 for D (5 bases). CDR1 is MGHDK and CDR2 is SYGVNS in the germline V gene. CDR3 size: 12 residues. The germline V and J ends were trimmed by 6 bases and 4 bases, with 9 bases remaining between them. Here the CDR3 reads CASRTGGTEAFF. CDR3 bases: TGTGCCAGCAGAACAGGAGGCACTGAAGCTTTCTTT.

V usage is TRBV7-8 and J usage is TRBJ1-5; D perhaps matches TRBD1 (5 bases). Germline CDR1 reads SGHVS; CDR2 reads FQNEAQ. CDR3 length: 15 residues. The ends were cut back, 7 bases at V and 7 bases at J, with 20 bases in the middle. CDR3 loop: CASTRASGFAQPQHF. The CDR3 region has the DNA TGTGCCAGCACCCGCGCGTCAGGGTTCGCCCAGCCCCAGCATTTT.

The V and J genes are TRBV6-6 and TRBJ1-4; no clear D. The CDR3 loop spans 13 amino acids. Trimming removed 2 bases from V and 6 bases from J, with 7 bases in between. Germline values: CDR1 MNHNY, CDR2 SVGAGI (reference sequence). The CDR3 protein is CASSYQAYEKLFF. CDR3 bases: TGTGCCAGCAGTTACCAGGCCTATGAAAAACTGTTTTTT.

The V and J genes are TRBV9 and TRBJ2-1; possibly TRBD1 or TRBD2 for D (5 bases each). This CDR3 is built from 16 residues. Germline V gene data show CDR1 as SGDLS and CDR2 as YYNGEE. V lost 0 bases, J lost 7 bases, and 17 bases lay in between. The DNA of the CDR3 is TGTGCCAGCAGCGTAGATGGGACCCGCGCCAGGAATGAGCAGTTCTTC. Amino acid sequence: CASSVDGTRARNEQFF. Filled out from reference TRBV9 and TRBJ2-1, the complete variable domain reads DSGVTQTPKHLITATGQRVTLRCSPRSGDLSVYWYQQSLDQGLQFLIQYYNGEERAKGNILERFSAQQFPDLHSELNLSSLELGDSALYFCASSVDGTRARNEQFFGPGTRLTVL.

This chain joins TRBV5-4 and TRBJ2-1, with a weak D call TRBD1 (6 bases). CDR3 length: 13 amino acids. CDR1 is SGHNT and CDR2 is YYREEE in the germline V gene (reference sequence). V lost 4 bases, J lost 12 bases, and 17 bases lay in between. CDR3 nucleotides: TGTGCCAGCAGCCCTGAAGGGGCGACAGGGCAGTTCTTC. It encodes CASSPEGATGQFF.

The rearrangement links TRBV5-1 to TRBJ2-1; D perhaps matches TRBD1 (5 bases). Germline CDR1 reads SGHRS; CDR2 reads YFSETQ. The CDR3 is made up of 14 amino acids. V was clipped by 6 bases and J by 15 bases, with 25 bases between them. This chain's CDR3 is CASTQYKPGNRAFF. The CDR3 coding sequence is TGCGCCAGCACCCAATATAAACCAGGGAATCGTGCGTTCTTC.

The chain uses TRBV5-1 and TRBJ1-2, with D uncertain. V dropped 0 bases and J dropped 4 bases, with 7 bases sitting between them. The CDR3 sequence is 13 residues long. Per germline, CDR1 SGHRS and CDR2 YFSETQ. The CDR3 reads CASSLAKSYGYTF. In nucleotides, the CDR3 is TGCGCCAGCAGCTTGGCCAAGAGCTATGGCTACACCTTC.

This rearrangement joins TRBV30 to TRBJ2-4, with 8 bases matching TRBD2. V was clipped by 5 bases and J by 3 bases; unmatched bases: 9. This CDR3 comprises 15 residues. Looked up from germline, CDR1 is GTSNPN and CDR2 is SVGIG (reference sequence). DNA for the CDR3: TGTGCCTGGGGGACCGGGGGGGTTTACAAAAACATTCAGTACTTC. Its protein product is CAWGTGGVYKNIQYF.

The rearrangement links TRBV27 to TRBJ2-7; D may be TRBD1 (6 bases). Trimming removed 8 bases at V and 1 base at J, with 21 bases between. The CDR3 length is 16 residues. Germline V CDR1 and CDR2: MNHEY, SMNVEV (reference sequence). The CDR3 region has the DNA TGTGCCAGCCCGAAGGAGGACAGATTTTTATCCTACGAGCAGTACTTC. Translating it yields CASPKEDRFLSYEQYF.

The rearrangement joins TRBV2 to TRBJ1-5, with D unclear. The germline V and J ends were trimmed by 7 bases and 0 bases, with 13 bases remaining between them. The CDR3 is made up of 15 amino acids. Looked up from germline, CDR1 is SNHLY and CDR2 is FYNNEI. The CDR3 coding sequence is TGTGCCAGCACGTTGGTTCAGACTAGCAATCAGCCCCAGCATTTT. Protein product: CASTLVQTSNQPQHF.

The rearrangement uses TRBV11-3 and TRBJ2-5, with 7 bases lining up with TRBD1. The germline V gene has CDR1 SGHNT and CDR2 YENEEA. This CDR3 comprises 14 residues. The ends lost 5 bases at V and 3 bases at J; junction bases unmatched: 6. The CDR3 nucleotides are TGTGCCAGCAGCCAAGGGGGCTTTAAAGAGACCCAGTACTTC. This translates into CASSQGGFKETQYF.

The CDR3: CASSLASRGSNQPQHF. CDR3 coding DNA: TGTGCCAGCAGTTTAGCCAGTAGGGGGAGCAATCAGCCCCAGCATTTT. This chain uses TRBV28 with TRBJ1-5; D might be TRBD1 (6 bases). From germline, CDR1 is MDHEN and CDR2 SYDVKM. V dropped 2 bases and J dropped 1 base, with 12 bases sitting between them. The CDR3 length is 16 residues.

The chain recombines TRBV10-3 with TRBJ1-4, with no clear D. CDR3 length: 14 residues. Germline values: CDR1 ENHRY, CDR2 SYGVKD. The V gene lost 6 bases and the J gene lost 7 bases, with 15 bases spanning the gap. CDR3 bases: TGTGCCATCAGCGAATCGGGGTATGGTGAAAAACTGTTTTTT. Translation gives CAISESGYGEKLFF.

The rearrangement uses TRBV27 and TRBJ2-6; D ambiguous. Trimming stripped 7 bases from V and 2 bases from J, with 6 bases between. CDR1 MNHEY and CDR2 SMNVEV come from the germline V gene (reference sequence). The CDR3 is 13 residues long. The CDR3 sequence is CASKPTGANVLTF. CDR3 sequence (DNA): TGTGCCAGCAAACCGACTGGGGCCAACGTCCTGACTTTC.

V gene TRBV28 combines with J gene TRBJ1-2, with D perhaps TRBD1 (6 bases). CDR3 length equals 15 residues. Germline CDR1 MDHEN, CDR2 SYDVKM. The germline V and J ends were trimmed by 3 bases and 7 bases, with 18 bases remaining between them. The CDR3 sequence: CASSFLDSGGSGYTF. The CDR3 DNA reads as TGTGCCAGCAGTTTTTTAGATTCTGGGGGCAGTGGCTACACCTTC.

The chain is built from TRBV5-1 and TRBJ2-1, with TRBD2 matching 12 bases. Germline V lookup: CDR1 SGHRS, CDR2 YFSETQ. CDR3 length equals 16 residues. After removal of 0 bases from V and 7 bases from J, the junction contained 5 bases not matched to a gene. For the CDR3, the DNA is TGCGCCAGCAGCTTGGAACTAGCGGGAGGCGGGAATGAGCAGTTCTTC. Translation: CASSLELAGGGNEQFF. The whole variable domain, remainder taken from reference TRBV5-1 and TRBJ2-1, is KAGVTQTPRYLIKTRGQQVTLSCSPISGHRSVSWYQQTPGQGLQFLFEYFSETQRNKGNFPGRFSGRQFSNSRSEMNVSTLELGDSALYLCASSLELAGGGNEQFFGPGTRLTVL.

This chain uses TRBV19 with TRBJ1-2; no definite D call. With 3 bases removed from V and 4 bases from J, the gap between germline ends came to 6 bases. The CDR3 consists of 12 residues. The germline V gene has CDR1 LNHDA and CDR2 SQIVND (reference sequence). The CDR3 protein is CASSMSLYGYTF. Written as DNA, the CDR3 is TGTGCCAGTAGTATGTCTCTCTATGGCTACACCTTC.

The V and J genes are TRBV7-9 and TRBJ2-1, with 8 bases identical to TRBD2. The germline gives CDR1 SEHNR, CDR2 FQNEAQ (reference sequence). The CDR3 has 16 amino acids. The J segment lost 9 bases and the V segment lost 4 bases, leaving 14 bases of the junction unmatched. DNA of the CDR3: TGTGCCAGCAGCTGGAGCGGGGGCGGATTTGATGTTGAGCAGTTCTTC. Amino acids: CASSWSGGGFDVEQFF.